Listed below are T cell receptor beta chains from one sample, sequenced in a study of T cells after yellow fever vaccination. In TCRdb, the 5' RACE reads were re-called with MiXCR into one record per CDR3 protein. Among about 550,000 distinct CDR3 sequences listed, less than 20% were seen once. Sequenced material: PBMCs, taken 15 days after the yellow fever booster vaccination. Receptor source: a man aged 25-40 years who received the YFV17D yellow fever vaccine. CDR3s include the opening cysteine and the closing phenylalanine or tryptophan. The D gene is left open where the match is weak. Clone size, where shown, is once, few, many, or a class for clones that have expanded.

clone_size	d_call	v_call	j_call	cdr3_nt	cdr3_aa
NA	NA	TRBV5-4	TRBJ2-3	TGTGCCAGCAGCCCCCTACGGGAGATGGAAGATACGCAGTATTTT	CASSPLREMEDTQYF
few	NA	TRBV3-1	TRBJ2-1	TGTGCCAGCAGCCAAGATGAGGGGGTTAATGAGCAGTTCTTC	CASSQDEGVNEQFF
NA	NA	TRBV29-1	TRBJ2-1	TGCAGCGCTCCGACGAGCGGGCTGGAGCAGTTCTTC	CSAPTSGLEQFF
NA	NA	TRBV10-3	TRBJ1-5	TGTGCCATCAGTGGCGGGGGGGCAGGAGCAGGTCAGCCCCAGCATTTT	CAISGGGAGAGQPQHF
NA	NA	TRBV5-4	TRBJ2-3	TGTGCCAGCAGCCCCGCGTTAGGGGGCACAGATACGCAGTATTTT	CASSPALGGTDTQYF
few	NA	TRBV5-4	TRBJ2-7	TGTGCCAGCAGCTTTTATTCTGAGGGACGCTACGAGCAGTACTTC	CASSFYSEGRYEQYF
NA	TRBD1	TRBV5-6	TRBJ2-7	TGTGCCAGCAGCGGAGCCGGGACAGGGGGCATTAACGAGCAGTACTTC	CASSGAGTGGINEQYF
few	NA	TRBV5-4	TRBJ2-1	TGTGCCAGCAGCTTGGCACGGACAAGCTCCTACAATGAGCAGTTCTTC	CASSLARTSSYNEQFF
NA	NA	TRBV10-3	TRBJ2-3	TGTGCCATCAGTGAGGGGGCGGGAACCGCAGATACGCAGTATTTT	CAISEGAGTADTQYF
NA	TRBD2	TRBV28	TRBJ2-1	TGTGCCAGCAGCCACACTAGCGGACTCATCAATGAGCAGTTCTTC	CASSHTSGLINEQFF
few	TRBD2	TRBV19	TRBJ2-1	TGTGCCAGTAGTATAGGGACTAGCGGATACTACAATGAGCAGTTCTTC	CASSIGTSGYYNEQFF
NA	NA	TRBV20-1	TRBJ1-1	TGCAGTGCTAGAGGTCCGAGGGCTAACACTGAAGCTTTCTTT	CSARGPRANTEAFF
few	TRBD2	TRBV20-1	TRBJ2-7	TGCAGTGCTCAATCTAGCGGGAGGCGGTCCGAGCAGTACTTC	CSAQSSGRRSEQYF
few	NA	TRBV9	TRBJ2-5	TGTGCCAGTTGTAAGTCCCAGTACTTC	CASCKSQYF